Listed here are 8 T cell receptor beta chains from one sample, sequenced in a study of T cell responses to AZD1222 COVID-19 vaccine. Profiled with immunoSEQ multiplex PCR; TCRdb holds only in-frame clones, not every one. The sample shows about 99,000 clones, 88% of them seen only once. The sequenced sample was peripheral blood, obtained on day 0 of AZD1222 vaccination. The receptor source for this set is an adult in good health.

The chain couples TRBV7-2 to TRBJ2-3; D possibly corresponds to TRBD1 (6 bases). Germline assignment: CDR1 SGHTA and CDR2 FQGNSA. This CDR3 contains 15 residues. Trimming shortened V by 8 bases and J by 0 bases, and 15 bases separated the two germline ends. The CDR3 DNA reads as TGTGCCAGCTTCCAACAGGGATGGAGCACAGATACGCAGTATTTT. This encodes CASFQQGWSTDTQYF.

V usage is TRBV4-3 and J usage is TRBJ2-7; 7 positions agree with TRBD1. The CDR3 runs to 15 residues. With V trimmed by 4 bases and J by 1 base, 7 bases remained unmatched. Germline CDR1 reads LGHNA; CDR2 reads YSLEER. As DNA, the CDR3 is TGCGCCAGCAGCCGCACACAGGGGTATTCCTACGAGCAGTACTTC. This encodes CASSRTQGYSYEQYF.

The chain carries TRBV4-3 and TRBJ1-1; maybe TRBD1 (6 bases). Germline V gives CDR1 LGHNA, CDR2 YSLEER. The CDR3 totals 15 residues. Trimming shortened V by 0 bases and J by 0 bases, and 8 bases separated the two germline ends. The CDR3: CASSQDRGVNTEAFF. The CDR3 DNA reads as TGCGCCAGCAGCCAAGACAGGGGAGTGAACACTGAAGCTTTCTTT.

This chain uses TRBV4-3 with TRBJ2-3; 11 bases agree with TRBD2. Germline CDR1 reads LGHNA; CDR2 reads YSLEER. Trimming took 1 base from V and 1 from J; bases not matched to a gene: 7. The CDR3 consists of 18 residues. In nucleotides, the CDR3 is TGCGCCAGCAGCCAAGCAACTAGCGGGAGTTACGGCACAGATACGCAGTATTTT. Its protein is CASSQATSGSYGTDTQYF.

The rearrangement links TRBV2 to TRBJ1-3; D call uncertain. Trimming cost V 1 base and J 0 bases, with 4 bases left between them. This CDR3 is 14 amino acids long. Germline values: CDR1 SNHLY, CDR2 FYNNEI. The CDR3 sequence is CASSEGNSGNTIYF. In DNA form, the CDR3 reads TGTGCCAGCAGTGAAGGCAACTCTGGAAACACCATATATTTT.

The chain uses TRBV2 and TRBJ2-5; D is undetermined. There are 14 residues in the CDR3. V was clipped by 9 bases and J by 0 bases, with 14 bases between them. In germline, CDR1 is SNHLY, CDR2 FYNNEI. The CDR3 nucleotides read TGTGCCAGGGCAACGACCCCCAACCAAGAGACCCAGTACTTC. Residues: CARATTPNQETQYF.

The rearrangement links TRBV7-9 to TRBJ1-1, with D perhaps matching TRBD1 (5 bases). The germline CDR1 and CDR2 sequences are SEHNR and FQNEAQ (reference sequence). The ends were cut back, 5 bases at V and 0 bases at J, with 19 bases in the middle. CDR3 length: 17 amino acids. CDR3 residues: CASSTPPGHTMNTEAFF. CDR3 DNA: TGTGCCAGCAGCACTCCCCCCGGACACACTATGAACACTGAAGCTTTCTTT.

The rearrangement uses TRBV7-9 and TRBJ1-3; D is unresolved. Trimming cost V 5 bases and J 0 bases, with 8 bases left between them. Germline lookup yields CDR1 SEHNR and CDR2 FQNEAQ (reference sequence). There are 14 residues in the CDR3. The CDR3 loop is CASSLSVSGNTIYF. DNA for the CDR3: TGTGCCAGCAGCCTATCAGTCTCTGGAAACACCATATATTTT.